The 17 T cell receptor beta chains in this list originate from one sample, sequenced in a study of shared clonotypes between healthy human individuals. Assay used: immunoSEQ multiplex PCR; TCRdb lists only in-frame clones, some missing. Among about 1.5 million clones, 95% to 99% were seen once, and the ten largest hold roughly 0.4%. Sequenced: naive CD4+ T cells sorted from blood. Subset defined: CD45RA+ positively selected. The receptors originated from a man in his thirties or forties in good health.

Here the CDR3 reads CAWSAVSTTRTEAFF. CDR3 in DNA: TGTGCCTGGAGTGCGGTCTCGACAACTCGCACTGAAGCTTTCTTT. The gene calls are TRBV30 and TRBJ1-1, with unresolved D. V lost 1 base and J 4 bases, leaving 16 bases between the germline ends. Looked up from germline, CDR1 is GTSNPN and CDR2 is SVGIG (reference sequence). The CDR3 length is 15 residues. The variable domain in full, completed from reference TRBV30 and TRBJ1-1, reads SQTIHQWPATLVQPVGSPLSLECTVEGTSNPNLYWYRQAAGRGLQLLFYSVGIGQISSEVPQNLSASRPQDRQFILSSKKLLLSDSGFYLCAWSAVSTTRTEAFFGQGTRLTVV.

The V call is TRBV27, the J call TRBJ1-5; D might be TRBD1 (5 bases). V was shortened by 4 bases and J by 6 bases, with 19 bases between the two germline ends. Germline V CDR1 and CDR2: MNHEY, SMNVEV (reference sequence). The CDR3 is 16 amino acids. CDR3 nucleotides: TGTGCCAGCAGTTCAGGCCAGTTGAGGGGAGGTCAGCCCCAGCATTTT. Its protein is CASSSGQLRGGQPQHF.

This chain connects TRBV5-1 to TRBJ2-5; 9 bases map to TRBD2. Germline CDR1 reads SGHRS; CDR2 reads YFSETQ. CDR3 length: 13 amino acids. V shed 6 bases, J shed 5 bases, and the junction held 5 bases outside the gene matches. The CDR3 coding sequence is TGCGCCAGCAACAGCGGGGGGATGGAGACCCAGTACTTC. Protein sequence: CASNSGGMETQYF. The whole variable domain, filled in from reference TRBV5-1 and TRBJ2-5, reads KAGVTQTPRYLIKTRGQQVTLSCSPISGHRSVSWYQQTPGQGLQFLFEYFSETQRNKGNFPGRFSGRQFSNSRSEMNVSTLELGDSALYLCASNSGGMETQYFGPGTRLLVL.

V gene TRBV6-6 combines with J gene TRBJ2-3; 14 positions match TRBD2. The CDR3 sequence is 16 residues long. The germline V gene has CDR1 MNHNY and CDR2 SVGAGI (reference sequence). The junction had 5 bases not matched to a gene; V was cut back by 2 bases and J by 7 bases. CDR3 residues: CASSYGTSGSLNTQYF. In DNA form, the CDR3 reads TGTGCCAGCAGTTACGGGACTAGCGGGAGTCTGAATACGCAGTATTTT.

This chain links TRBV5-4 with TRBJ2-5; tentative D call: TRBD2 (6 bases). The CDR3 covers 15 residues. Trimming removed 9 bases at V and 2 bases at J, with 20 bases between. CDR1 is SGHNT, CDR2 YYREEE, per germline (reference sequence). The CDR3 region is CATHSRENLQETQYF. The CDR3 coding sequence is TGTGCCACCCACAGTCGGGAGAACTTACAAGAGACCCAGTACTTC.

V is TRBV7-3 and J is TRBJ2-1, with 8 bases identical to TRBD2. The V gene end was trimmed by 5 bases and the J gene end by 15 bases; junction bases not matched to a gene: 9. Germline CDR1 reads SGHTA; CDR2 reads FQGTGA. CDR3 size: 12 residues. CDR3 nucleotides: TGTGCCAGCAGCCCAGGAGCGGGAGCGATGTTCTTC. Its protein product is CASSPGAGAMFF. Together with reference TRBV7-3 and TRBJ2-1, the CDR3 gives the full variable domain: GAGVSQTPSNKVTEKGKYVELRCDPISGHTALYWYRQSLGQGPEFLIYFQGTGAADDSGLPNDRFFAVRPEGSVSTLKIQRTERGDSAVYLCASSPGAGAMFFGPGTRLTVL.

V gene TRBV28 combines with J gene TRBJ2-7; the D call may be TRBD1 or TRBD2 (5 bases each). Germline CDR1 reads MDHEN; CDR2 reads SYDVKM. There are 15 residues in the CDR3. Trimming pared 2 bases from V and 5 bases from J, leaving 16 bases between. The CDR3 region is CASSLRDGPGHEQYF. CDR3 nucleotide sequence: TGTGCCAGCAGTTTAAGGGACGGACCCGGGCACGAGCAGTACTTC.

This chain joins TRBV5-6 and TRBJ2-7; D may correspond to TRBD1 or TRBD2 (5 bases each). With 5 bases removed from V and 2 bases from J, the gap between germline ends came to 17 bases. This CDR3 spans 15 amino acids. CDR1 is SGHDT, CDR2 YYEEEE, per germline. DNA of the CDR3: TGTGCCAGCAGGCCCATGGGGGTCCCTACCTACGAGCAGTACTTC. Protein sequence: CASRPMGVPTYEQYF.

This rearrangement joins TRBV19 to TRBJ1-5; no clear D gene. V dropped 5 bases and J dropped 9 bases, with 11 bases sitting between them. Germline values: CDR1 LNHDA, CDR2 SQIVND (reference sequence). CDR3 size: 12 residues. The CDR3 sequence: CASSPNLGPQHF. For the CDR3, the DNA is TGTGCCAGTAGTCCCAACCTTGGGCCCCAGCATTTT.

CDR3 region: CASRTSGAYNEQFF. CDR3 bases: TGTGCCAGCAGGACTAGCGGAGCCTACAATGAGCAGTTCTTC. This chain joins TRBV11-2 and TRBJ2-1; TRBD2 matches 9 bases. Trimming cost V 6 bases and J 2 bases; bases outside gene matches: 2. Germline lookup yields CDR1 SGHAT and CDR2 FQNNGV. CDR3 length: 14 residues.

The chain uses TRBV18 and TRBJ2-5; D is possibly TRBD1 (6 bases). V was trimmed by 3 bases and J by 1 base, leaving 18 bases between them. Germline V CDR1 and CDR2: KGHSH, LQKENI. The CDR3 is 17 residues long. The CDR3 coding sequence is TGTGCCAGCTCACCGCTACCGGGACATAGCCCCCAAGAGACCCAGTACTTC. Amino acid sequence: CASSPLPGHSPQETQYF.

The rearrangement links TRBV10-3 to TRBJ2-7; D uncertain. The CDR3 covers 13 residues. The germline V gene has CDR1 ENHRY and CDR2 SYGVKD. V was shortened by 4 bases and J by 3 bases, with 10 bases between the two germline ends. The CDR3 region has the DNA TGTGCCATCAGTGGTGATAGTAACTACGAGCAGTACTTC. Amino acids: CAISGDSNYEQYF.

This clone occurred once. Other DNA sequences in this sample translate to the same CDR3. The chain recombines TRBV19 with TRBJ1-1, with 7 bases identical to TRBD1. The J segment lost 1 base and the V segment lost 2 bases, leaving 1 base of the junction unmatched. Germline V gives CDR1 LNHDA, CDR2 SQIVND (reference sequence). CDR3 length: 14 residues. As DNA, the CDR3 is TGTGCCAGTAGTATACGACAGGGGAACACTGAAGCTTTCTTT. This sequence encodes CASSIRQGNTEAFF.

About this clone: At one of its ends the junction is not consistent with the germline gene, which may arise from a read error. The chain uses TRBV6-1 and TRBJ2-7; the match to TRBD2 covers 14 bases. The germline CDR1 and CDR2 sequences are MNHNS and SASEGT. The CDR3 consists of 14 residues. For the CDR3, the DNA is TGTGCCAGCAGTGAGAGACTAGCGGGAGGGCCTATCTGGTTC. This translates into CASSERLAGGPIWF.

On this clone itself: Other nucleotide sequences in the sample specify the same CDR3. The J gene is TRBJ1-2, the V gene TRBV19, with D hard to call. The CDR3 extends over 13 amino acids. The V end was cut by 3 bases, the J end by 3 bases, with 8 bases between. Looked up from germline, CDR1 is LNHDA and CDR2 is SQIVND (reference sequence). CDR3: CASSIDRDYGYTF. CDR3 bases: TGTGCCAGTAGTATCGATAGGGACTATGGCTACACCTTC. Looking up the rest from reference TRBV19 and TRBJ1-2 gives the full variable domain: DGGITQSPKYLFRKEGQNVTLSCEQNLNHDAMYWYRQDPGQGLRLIYYSQIVNDFQKGDIAEGYSVSREKKESFPLTVTSAQKNPTAFYLCASSIDRDYGYTFGSGTRLTVV.

Worth noting for this clone: In the same sample, other DNA sequences code for this CDR3. The chain employs TRBV5-1 and TRBJ2-1, with TRBD2 matching over 16 bases. Germline CDR1 reads SGHRS; CDR2 reads YFSETQ. CDR3 length: 15 amino acids. Germline trimming cut 3 bases from V and 7 bases from J; bases unmatched to any gene: 1. CDR3 sequence: CASSWGLAGGNEQFF. The CDR3 bases are TGCGCCAGCAGCTGGGGACTAGCGGGAGGGAATGAGCAGTTCTTC.

J is TRBJ2-2 and V is TRBV5-1; TRBD2 matches at 14 bases. This CDR3 contains 18 residues. The germline V gene encodes CDR1 SGHRS and CDR2 YFSETQ. V trimming: 5 bases; J trimming: 7 bases; junction bases outside the gene matches: 13. CDR3 loop: CASRDGTSGRTVSGELFF. CDR3 DNA sequence: TGCGCCAGCAGGGACGGGACTAGCGGGAGAACAGTCAGCGGGGAGCTGTTTTTT. The full variable domain, in which reference TRBV5-1 and TRBJ2-2 provide the parts outside the CDR3, is KAGVTQTPRYLIKTRGQQVTLSCSPISGHRSVSWYQQTPGQGLQFLFEYFSETQRNKGNFPGRFSGRQFSNSRSEMNVSTLELGDSALYLCASRDGTSGRTVSGELFFGEGSRLTVL.